This T cell receptor beta chain stems from a study of blood T cell repertoires in COVID-19. For the study at large: T cells, B-cell-depleted T cells, or PBMCs provided the cDNA or gDNA that served as material.

Source study methods: Amplification of reference gene primers provided the estimated nucleated cell counts. Generated by immunoSEQ multiplex PCR, the TCRdb table keeps only in-frame clones and is missing some. From that table come the V and J calls and clone size; the DNA was used to work out D and trimming. The repertoire holds about 87,000 clones, with under 85% as singletons. V was cut by 2 bases and J by 3 bases, with 8 bases left in between. Germline CDR1 ENHRY, CDR2 SYGVKD. This CDR3 has 13 amino acids. The chain recombines TRBV10-3 with TRBJ2-7; D gene unclear. The sequenced sample consisted of peripheral blood. This TCR was recovered from a woman in her 70s with acute or convalescent COVID-19. The CDR3 sequence is CAISELANYEQYF. CDR3 nucleotides: TGTGCCATCAGTGAGCTGGCCAACTACGAGCAGTACTTC.